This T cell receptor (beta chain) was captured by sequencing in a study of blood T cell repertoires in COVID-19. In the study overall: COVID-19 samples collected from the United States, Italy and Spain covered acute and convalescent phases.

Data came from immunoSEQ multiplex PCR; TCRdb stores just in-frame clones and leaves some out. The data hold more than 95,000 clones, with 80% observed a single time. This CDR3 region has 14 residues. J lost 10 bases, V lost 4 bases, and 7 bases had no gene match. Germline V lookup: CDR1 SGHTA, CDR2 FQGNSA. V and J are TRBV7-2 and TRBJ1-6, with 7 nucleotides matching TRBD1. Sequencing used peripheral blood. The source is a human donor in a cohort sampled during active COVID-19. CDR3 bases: TGTGCCAGCAGCTCCCTGACAGGGTGGTCACCCCTCCACTTT. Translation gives CASSSLTGWSPLHF. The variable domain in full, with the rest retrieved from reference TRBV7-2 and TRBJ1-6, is GAGVSQSPSNKVTEKGKDVELRCDPISGHTALYWYRQSLGQGLEFLIYFQGNSAPDKSGLPSDRFSAERTGGSVSTLTIQRTQQEDSAVYLCASSSLTGWSPLHFGNGTRLTVT.